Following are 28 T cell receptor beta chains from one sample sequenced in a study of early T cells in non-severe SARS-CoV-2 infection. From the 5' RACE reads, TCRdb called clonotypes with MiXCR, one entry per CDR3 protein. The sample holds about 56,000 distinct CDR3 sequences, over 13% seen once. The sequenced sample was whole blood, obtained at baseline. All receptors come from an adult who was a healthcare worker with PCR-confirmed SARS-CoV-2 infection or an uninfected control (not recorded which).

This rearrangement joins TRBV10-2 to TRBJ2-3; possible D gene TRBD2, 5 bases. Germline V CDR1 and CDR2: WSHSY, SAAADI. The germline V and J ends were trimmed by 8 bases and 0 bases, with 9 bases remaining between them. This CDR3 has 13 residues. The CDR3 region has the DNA TGCGCCAGCGGGAGCTTTAGCACAGATACGCAGTATTTT. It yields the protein CASGSFSTDTQYF.

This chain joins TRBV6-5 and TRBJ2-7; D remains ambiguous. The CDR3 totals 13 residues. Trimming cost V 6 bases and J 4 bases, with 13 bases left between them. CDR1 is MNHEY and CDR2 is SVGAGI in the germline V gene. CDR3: CASSASPGYEQYF. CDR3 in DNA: TGTGCCAGCAGCGCTAGTCCCGGATACGAGCAGTACTTC.

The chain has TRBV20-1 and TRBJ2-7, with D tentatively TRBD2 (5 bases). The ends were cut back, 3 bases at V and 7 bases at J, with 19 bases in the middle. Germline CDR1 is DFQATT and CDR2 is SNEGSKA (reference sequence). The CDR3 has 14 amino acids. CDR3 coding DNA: TGCAGTGCTAGCCCCTTACTACCACCGGGGGAGCAGTACTTC. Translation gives CSASPLLPPGEQYF.

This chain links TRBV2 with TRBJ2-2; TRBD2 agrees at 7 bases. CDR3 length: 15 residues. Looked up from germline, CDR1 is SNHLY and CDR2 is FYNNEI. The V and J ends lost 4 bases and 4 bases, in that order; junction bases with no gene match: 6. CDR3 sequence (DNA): TGTGCCAGCAGTGGTCGGACTAGTGGCACCGGGGAGCTGTTTTTT. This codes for CASSGRTSGTGELFF.

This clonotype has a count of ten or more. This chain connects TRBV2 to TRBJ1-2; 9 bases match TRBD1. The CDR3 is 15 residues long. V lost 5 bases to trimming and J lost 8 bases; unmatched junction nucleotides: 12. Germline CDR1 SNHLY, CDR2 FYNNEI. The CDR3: CASSTLPGTGNGYTF. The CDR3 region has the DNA TGTGCCAGCAGTACTCTACCCGGGACAGGGAACGGCTACACCTTC.

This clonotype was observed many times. DNA of the CDR3: TGTGCCAGCAGCTTAGGACAGGTCTTCGCCGGGGAGCTGTTTTTT. It yields the protein CASSLGQVFAGELFF. The gene calls are TRBV11-2 and TRBJ2-2; D possibly corresponds to TRBD1 (6 bases). CDR3 length: 15 amino acids. Per germline, CDR1 SGHAT and CDR2 FQNNGV. Between the trimmed V and J ends, which lost 1 base and 6 bases, there was a span of 12 bases.

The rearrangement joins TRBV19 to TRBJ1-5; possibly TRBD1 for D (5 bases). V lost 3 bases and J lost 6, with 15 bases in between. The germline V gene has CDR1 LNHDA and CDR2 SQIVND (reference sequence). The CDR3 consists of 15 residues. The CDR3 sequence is CASSISGAGPQPQHF. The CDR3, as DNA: TGTGCCAGTAGTATTTCTGGGGCAGGGCCTCAGCCCCAGCATTTT.

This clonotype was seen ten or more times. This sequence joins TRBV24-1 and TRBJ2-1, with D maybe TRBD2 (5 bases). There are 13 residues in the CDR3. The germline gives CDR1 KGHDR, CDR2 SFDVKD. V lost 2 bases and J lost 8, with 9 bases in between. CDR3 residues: CATSDSGLDEQFF. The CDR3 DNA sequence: TGTGCCACCAGTGATTCGGGGTTGGATGAGCAGTTCTTC.

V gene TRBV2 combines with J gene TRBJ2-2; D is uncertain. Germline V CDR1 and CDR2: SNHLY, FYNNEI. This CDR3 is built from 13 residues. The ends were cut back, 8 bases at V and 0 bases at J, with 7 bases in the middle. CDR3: CASVAANTGELFF. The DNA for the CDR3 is TGTGCCAGCGTAGCAGCGAACACCGGGGAGCTGTTTTTT. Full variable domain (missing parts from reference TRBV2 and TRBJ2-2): EPEVTQTPSHQVTQMGQEVILRCVPISNHLYFYWYRQILGQKVEFLVSFYNNEISEKSEIFDDQFSVERPDGSNFTLKIRSTKLEDSAMYFCASVAANTGELFFGEGSRLTVL.

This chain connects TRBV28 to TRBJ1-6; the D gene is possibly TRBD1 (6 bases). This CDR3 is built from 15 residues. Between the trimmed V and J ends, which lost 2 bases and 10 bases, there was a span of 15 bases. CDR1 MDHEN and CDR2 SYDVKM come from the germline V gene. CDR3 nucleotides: TGTGCCAGCAGTTTAGGACAGAGGGTCAACTCACCCCTCCACTTT. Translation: CASSLGQRVNSPLHF.

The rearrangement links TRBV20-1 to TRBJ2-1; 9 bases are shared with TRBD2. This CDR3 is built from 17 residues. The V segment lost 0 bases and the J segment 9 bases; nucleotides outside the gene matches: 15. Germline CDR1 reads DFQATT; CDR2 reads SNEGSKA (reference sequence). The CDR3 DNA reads TGCAGTGCTAGAGATCACCCGGTAATAGCGGGAGTGGTTGAGCAGTTCTTC. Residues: CSARDHPVIAGVVEQFF.

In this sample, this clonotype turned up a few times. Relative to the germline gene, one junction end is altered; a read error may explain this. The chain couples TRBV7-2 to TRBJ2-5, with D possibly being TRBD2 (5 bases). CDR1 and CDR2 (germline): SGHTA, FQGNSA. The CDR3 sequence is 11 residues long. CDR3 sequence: CASSPGLKLHF. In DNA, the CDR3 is TGTGCCAGCAGCCCCGGACTGAAGCTTCACTTC.

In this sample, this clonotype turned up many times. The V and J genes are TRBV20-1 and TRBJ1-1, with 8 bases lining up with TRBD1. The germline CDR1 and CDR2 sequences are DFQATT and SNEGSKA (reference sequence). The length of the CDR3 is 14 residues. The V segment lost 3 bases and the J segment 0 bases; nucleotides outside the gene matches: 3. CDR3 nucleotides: TGCAGTGCTAGGACAGGGGTTGTGAACACTGAAGCTTTCTTT. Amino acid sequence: CSARTGVVNTEAFF.

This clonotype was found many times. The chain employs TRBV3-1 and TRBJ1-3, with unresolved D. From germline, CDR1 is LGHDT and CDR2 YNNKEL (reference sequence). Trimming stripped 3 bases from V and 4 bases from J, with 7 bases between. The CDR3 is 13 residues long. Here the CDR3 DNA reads TGTGCCAGCAGCCAGGGTACCGGAAACACCATATATTTT. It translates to CASSQGTGNTIYF.

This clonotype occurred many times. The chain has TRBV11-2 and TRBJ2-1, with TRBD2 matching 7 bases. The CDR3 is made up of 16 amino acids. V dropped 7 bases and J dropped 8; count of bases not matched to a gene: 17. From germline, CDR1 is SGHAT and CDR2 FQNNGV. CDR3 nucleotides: TGTGCCAGCACCCCCCGGGTGGGCGGGGGAGGCTATGAGCAGTTCTTC. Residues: CASTPRVGGGGYEQFF.

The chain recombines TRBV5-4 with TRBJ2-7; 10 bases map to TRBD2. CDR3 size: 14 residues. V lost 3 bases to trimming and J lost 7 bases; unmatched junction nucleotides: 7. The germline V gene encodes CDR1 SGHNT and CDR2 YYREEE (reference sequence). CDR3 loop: CASSSIKTSGEQYF. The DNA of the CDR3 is TGTGCCAGCAGCTCGATCAAGACTAGCGGGGAGCAGTACTTC.

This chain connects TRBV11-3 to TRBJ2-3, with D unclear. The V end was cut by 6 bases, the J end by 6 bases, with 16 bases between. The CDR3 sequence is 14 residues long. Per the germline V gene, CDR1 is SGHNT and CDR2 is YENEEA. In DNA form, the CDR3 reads TGTGCCAGCAGTCTAAGTCCTACTGGGGATACGCAGTATTTT. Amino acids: CASSLSPTGDTQYF.

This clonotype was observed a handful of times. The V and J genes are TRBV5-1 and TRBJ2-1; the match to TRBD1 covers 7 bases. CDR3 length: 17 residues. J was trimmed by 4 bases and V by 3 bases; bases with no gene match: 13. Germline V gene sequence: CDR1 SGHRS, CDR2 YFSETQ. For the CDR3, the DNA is TGCGCCAGCAGCTCGGGGAAGACAGGGAGAATTTACAATGAGCAGTTCTTC. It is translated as CASSSGKTGRIYNEQFF.

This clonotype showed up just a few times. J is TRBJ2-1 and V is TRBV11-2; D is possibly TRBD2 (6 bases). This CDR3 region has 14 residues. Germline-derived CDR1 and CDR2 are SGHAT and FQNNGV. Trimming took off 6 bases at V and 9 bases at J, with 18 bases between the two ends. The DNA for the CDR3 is TGTGCCAGCAGTCGCGCGGGTGGGGAGGTTGAGCAGTTCTTC. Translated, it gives CASSRAGGEVEQFF.

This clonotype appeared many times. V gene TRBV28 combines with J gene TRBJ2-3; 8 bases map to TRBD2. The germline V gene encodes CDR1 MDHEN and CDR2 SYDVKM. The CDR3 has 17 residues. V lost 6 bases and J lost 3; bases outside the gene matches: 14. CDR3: CASSHNSGKGGTDTQYF. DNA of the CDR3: TGTGCCAGCAGCCATAATAGCGGGAAAGGGGGAACAGATACGCAGTATTTT.

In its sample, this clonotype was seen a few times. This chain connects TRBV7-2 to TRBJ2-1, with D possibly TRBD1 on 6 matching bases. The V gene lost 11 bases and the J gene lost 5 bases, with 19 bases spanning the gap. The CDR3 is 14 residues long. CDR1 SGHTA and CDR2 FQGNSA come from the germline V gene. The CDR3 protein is CAAMTGTKNNEQFF. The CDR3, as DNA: TGTGCCGCTATGACCGGGACAAAGAACAATGAGCAGTTCTTC.

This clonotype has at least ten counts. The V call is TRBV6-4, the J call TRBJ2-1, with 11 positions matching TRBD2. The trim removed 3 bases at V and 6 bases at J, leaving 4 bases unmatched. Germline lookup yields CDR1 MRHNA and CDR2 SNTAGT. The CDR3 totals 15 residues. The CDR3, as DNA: TGTGCCAGCAGTGAGGGTAGCGGGGGGGCCAATGAGCAGTTCTTC. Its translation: CASSEGSGGANEQFF.

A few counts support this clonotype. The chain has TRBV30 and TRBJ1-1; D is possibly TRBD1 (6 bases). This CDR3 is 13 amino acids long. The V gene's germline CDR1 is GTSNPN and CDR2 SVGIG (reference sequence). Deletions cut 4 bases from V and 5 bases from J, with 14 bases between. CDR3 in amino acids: CAWNPVGGTEAFF. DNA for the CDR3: TGTGCCTGGAACCCGGTAGGGGGGACTGAAGCTTTCTTT.

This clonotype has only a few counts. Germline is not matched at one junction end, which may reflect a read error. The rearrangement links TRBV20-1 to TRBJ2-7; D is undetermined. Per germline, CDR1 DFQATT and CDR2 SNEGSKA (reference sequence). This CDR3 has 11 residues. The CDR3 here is CSARDPYEQYF. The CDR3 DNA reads TGCAGTGCAAGAGACCCCTACGAGCAGTACTTC.

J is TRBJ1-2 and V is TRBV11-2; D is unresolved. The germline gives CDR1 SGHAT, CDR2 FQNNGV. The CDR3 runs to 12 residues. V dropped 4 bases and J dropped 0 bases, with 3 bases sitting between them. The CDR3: CASSSPNYGYTF. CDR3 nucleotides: TGTGCCAGCAGCTCACCTAACTATGGCTACACCTTC.

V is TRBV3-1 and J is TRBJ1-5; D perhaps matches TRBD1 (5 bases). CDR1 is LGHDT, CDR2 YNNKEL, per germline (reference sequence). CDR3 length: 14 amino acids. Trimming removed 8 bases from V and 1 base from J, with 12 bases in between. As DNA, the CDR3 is TGTGCCAGCGGGAACGGGGGGAGCAATCAGCCCCAGCATTTT. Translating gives CASGNGGSNQPQHF. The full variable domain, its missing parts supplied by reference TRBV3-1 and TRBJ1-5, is DTAVSQTPKYLVTQMGNDKSIKCEQNLGHDTMYWYKQDSKKFLKIMFSYNNKELIINETVPNRFSPKSPDKAHLNLHINSLELGDSAVYFCASGNGGSNQPQHFGDGTRLSIL.

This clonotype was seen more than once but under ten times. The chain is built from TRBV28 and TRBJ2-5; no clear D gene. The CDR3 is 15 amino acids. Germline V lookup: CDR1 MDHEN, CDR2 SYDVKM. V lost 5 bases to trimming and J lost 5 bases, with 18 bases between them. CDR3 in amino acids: CASSRHGSPTETQYF. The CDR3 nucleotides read TGTGCCAGCAGTCGTCACGGGTCACCGACCGAGACCCAGTACTTC. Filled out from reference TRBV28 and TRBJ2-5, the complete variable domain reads DVKVTQSSRYLVKRTGEKVFLECVQDMDHENMFWYRQDPGLGLRLIYFSYDVKMKEKGDIPEGYSVSREKKERFSLILESASTNQTSMYLCASSRHGSPTETQYFGPGTRLLVL.

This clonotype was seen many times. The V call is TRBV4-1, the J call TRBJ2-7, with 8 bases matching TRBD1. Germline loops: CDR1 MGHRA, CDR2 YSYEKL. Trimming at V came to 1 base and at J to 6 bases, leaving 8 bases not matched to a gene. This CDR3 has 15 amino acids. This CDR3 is CASSQADRVGTEQYF. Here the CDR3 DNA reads TGCGCCAGCAGCCAAGCGGACAGGGTAGGAACCGAGCAGTACTTC.